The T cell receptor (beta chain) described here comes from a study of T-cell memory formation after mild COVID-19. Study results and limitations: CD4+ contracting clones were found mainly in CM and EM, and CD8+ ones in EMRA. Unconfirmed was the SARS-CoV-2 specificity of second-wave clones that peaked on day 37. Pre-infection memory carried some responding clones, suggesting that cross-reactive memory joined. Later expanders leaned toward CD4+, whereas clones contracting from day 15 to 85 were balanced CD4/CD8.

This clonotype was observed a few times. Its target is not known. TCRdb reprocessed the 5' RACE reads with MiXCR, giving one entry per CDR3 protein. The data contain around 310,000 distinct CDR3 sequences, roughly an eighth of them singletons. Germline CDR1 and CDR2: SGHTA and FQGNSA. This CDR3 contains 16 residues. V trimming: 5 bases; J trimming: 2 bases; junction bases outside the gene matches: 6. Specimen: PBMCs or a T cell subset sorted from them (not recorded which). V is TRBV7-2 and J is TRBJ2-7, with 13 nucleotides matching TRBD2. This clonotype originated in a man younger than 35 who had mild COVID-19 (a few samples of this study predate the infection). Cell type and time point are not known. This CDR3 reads CASSRTSGGAPYEQYF. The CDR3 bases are TGTGCCAGCAGCAGAACTAGCGGGGGGGCCCCCTACGAGCAGTACTTC.